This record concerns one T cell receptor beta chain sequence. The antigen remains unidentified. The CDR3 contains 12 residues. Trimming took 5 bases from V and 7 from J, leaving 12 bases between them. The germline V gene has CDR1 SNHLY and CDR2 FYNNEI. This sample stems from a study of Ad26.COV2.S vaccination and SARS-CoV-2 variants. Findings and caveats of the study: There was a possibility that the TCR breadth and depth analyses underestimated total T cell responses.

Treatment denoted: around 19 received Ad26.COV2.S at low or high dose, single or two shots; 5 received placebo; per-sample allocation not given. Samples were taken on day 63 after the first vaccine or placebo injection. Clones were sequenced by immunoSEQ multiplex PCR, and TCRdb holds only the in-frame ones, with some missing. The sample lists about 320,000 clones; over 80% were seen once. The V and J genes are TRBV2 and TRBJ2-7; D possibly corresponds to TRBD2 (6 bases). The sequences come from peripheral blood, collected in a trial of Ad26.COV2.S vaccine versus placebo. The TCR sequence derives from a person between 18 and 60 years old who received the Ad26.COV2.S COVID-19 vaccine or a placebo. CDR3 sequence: CASSPPGGEQYF. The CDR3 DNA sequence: TGTGCCAGCAGTCCCCCTGGGGGGGAGCAGTACTTC.